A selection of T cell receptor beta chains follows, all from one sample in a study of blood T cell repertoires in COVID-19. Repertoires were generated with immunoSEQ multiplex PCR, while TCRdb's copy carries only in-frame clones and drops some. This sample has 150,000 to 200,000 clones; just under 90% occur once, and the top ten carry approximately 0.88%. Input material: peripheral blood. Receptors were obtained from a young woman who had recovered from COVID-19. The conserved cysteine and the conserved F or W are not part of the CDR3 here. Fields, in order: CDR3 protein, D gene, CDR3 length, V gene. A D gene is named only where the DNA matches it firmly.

CDR3aa: ASSFVGRSGYT; d_gene: .; len: 11; v_gene: TRBV7-2
CDR3aa: ASSHRDRNQPQH; d_gene: TRBD1; len: 12; v_gene: TRBV7-2
CDR3aa: ASSLDPGDTEAF; d_gene: .; len: 12; v_gene: TRBV5-5
CDR3aa: AISERRTSGHQDRGNNEQF; d_gene: TRBD2; len: 19; v_gene: TRBV10-3
CDR3aa: ASSQVGGQETQY; d_gene: .; len: 12; v_gene: TRBV4-1
CDR3aa: ASSQIGGGRAGEQF; d_gene: TRBD2; len: 14; v_gene: TRBV4-3
CDR3aa: AVKPGRGLGYT; d_gene: TRBD1; len: 11; v_gene: TRBV19
CDR3aa: ASSPLNSRNTEAF; d_gene: .; len: 13; v_gene: TRBV18
CDR3aa: ASMGGILSEQF; d_gene: .; len: 11; v_gene: TRBV25-1
CDR3aa: ASSVGTANQPQH; d_gene: TRBD1; len: 12; v_gene: TRBV2
CDR3aa: ASSATPIPYNEQF; d_gene: .; len: 13; v_gene: TRBV3-1/TRBV3-2
CDR3aa: ASSERGGTQY; d_gene: .; len: 10; v_gene: TRBV2
CDR3aa: ASSSNYGYT; d_gene: .; len: 9; v_gene: TRBV7-9
CDR3aa: ACSGSARGGTQY; d_gene: .; len: 12; v_gene: TRBV30
CDR3aa: ASSPDLRQRGHTEAF; d_gene: TRBD1; len: 15; v_gene: TRBV18
CDR3aa: ASSYGDVSNTEAF; d_gene: .; len: 13; v_gene: TRBV6-2/TRBV6-3
CDR3aa: ASSATALPGELF; d_gene: .; len: 12; v_gene: TRBV6-4
CDR3aa: ASSTQGAFQPQH; d_gene: TRBD1; len: 12; v_gene: TRBV19
CDR3aa: ASIPGLALETQY; d_gene: TRBD2; len: 12; v_gene: TRBV6-5
CDR3aa: ASSQDLSRNYGYT; d_gene: .; len: 13; v_gene: TRBV4-3
CDR3aa: ASSVEGGLGNTIY; d_gene: .; len: 13; v_gene: TRBV9
CDR3aa: ASSPLPGQGTGEQY; d_gene: TRBD1; len: 14; v_gene: TRBV19
CDR3aa: ASSTQGRGYYGYT; d_gene: .; len: 13; v_gene: TRBV19
CDR3aa: ASSRDRGLGNIQY; d_gene: TRBD1; len: 13; v_gene: TRBV5-5
CDR3aa: ASTAPTSSSYEQY; d_gene: TRBD2; len: 13; v_gene: TRBV2
CDR3aa: ASSPTIRDRVNEQY; d_gene: TRBD1; len: 14; v_gene: TRBV18
CDR3aa: ASSPQREAWEKLF; d_gene: .; len: 13; v_gene: TRBV18
CDR3aa: ASSMGTGGSNQPQH; d_gene: .; len: 14; v_gene: TRBV19
CDR3aa: AAARTAEPYGYT; d_gene: .; len: 12; v_gene: TRBV24-1
CDR3aa: ASSVGESGTGVLPLH; d_gene: TRBD1; len: 15; v_gene: TRBV9
CDR3aa: ASSRDLGEQF; d_gene: .; len: 10; v_gene: TRBV19
CDR3aa: ASSQDYTEAF; d_gene: .; len: 10; v_gene: TRBV4-3
CDR3aa: ASSYQQTQNNSPLH; d_gene: .; len: 14; v_gene: TRBV6-2/TRBV6-3
CDR3aa: ASSLIGETQY; d_gene: .; len: 10; v_gene: TRBV7-3
CDR3aa: ASSLYRGTEAF; d_gene: TRBD1; len: 11; v_gene: TRBV27
CDR3aa: ASSLAATGGTSWNSPLH; d_gene: TRBD1; len: 17; v_gene: TRBV5-4
CDR3aa: ASSLAGGKGYT; d_gene: .; len: 11; v_gene: TRBV7-9
CDR3aa: ASSQTLTGEQTDTQY; d_gene: TRBD1; len: 15; v_gene: TRBV4-3
CDR3aa: ASSLTGWAF; d_gene: TRBD1; len: 9; v_gene: TRBV7-2
CDR3aa: ASTPTGTMNTEAF; d_gene: TRBD1; len: 13; v_gene: TRBV23-1
CDR3aa: ATSDFRGPNTGELF; d_gene: TRBD1; len: 14; v_gene: TRBV24-1
CDR3aa: SASATSGRTDTQY; d_gene: TRBD2; len: 13; v_gene: TRBV20-1
CDR3aa: ASSYDSLNTEAF; d_gene: .; len: 12; v_gene: TRBV6-5
CDR3aa: ASSLRSGTTNEKLF; d_gene: .; len: 14; v_gene: TRBV28
CDR3aa: ASSAGTGVYNEQF; d_gene: TRBD1; len: 13; v_gene: TRBV5-6
CDR3aa: ASSPSTGGKAF; d_gene: TRBD1; len: 11; v_gene: TRBV6-5
CDR3aa: ASSPQGSTYEQY; d_gene: .; len: 12; v_gene: TRBV4-1
CDR3aa: ASSRGLAAGETQY; d_gene: TRBD2; len: 13; v_gene: TRBV5-1
CDR3aa: ASSQSGLVNTEAF; d_gene: .; len: 13; v_gene: TRBV4-3